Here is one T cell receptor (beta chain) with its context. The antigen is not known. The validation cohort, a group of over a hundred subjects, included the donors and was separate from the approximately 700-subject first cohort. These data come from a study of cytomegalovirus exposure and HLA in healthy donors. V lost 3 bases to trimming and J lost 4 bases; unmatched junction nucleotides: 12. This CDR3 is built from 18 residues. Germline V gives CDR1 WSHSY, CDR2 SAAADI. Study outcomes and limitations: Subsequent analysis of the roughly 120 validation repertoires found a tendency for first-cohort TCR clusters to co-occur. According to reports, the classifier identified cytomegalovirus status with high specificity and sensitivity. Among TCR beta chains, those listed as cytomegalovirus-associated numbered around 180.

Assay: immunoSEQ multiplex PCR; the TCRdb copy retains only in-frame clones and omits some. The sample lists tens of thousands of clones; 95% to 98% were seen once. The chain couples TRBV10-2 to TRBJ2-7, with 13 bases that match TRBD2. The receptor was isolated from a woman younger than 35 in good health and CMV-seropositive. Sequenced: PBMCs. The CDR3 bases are TGCGCCAGCAGTGATAACGGTGGACTAGCGGGAGTGACGTACGAGCAGTACTTC. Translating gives CASSDNGGLAGVTYEQYF.